This T cell receptor beta chain was recovered during a study of early stage breast cancer tumors. Overall study results and limits: Compared with adjacent normal breast, tumors showed around 2.7-fold denser, more clonal T cells.

Repertoires were generated with immunoSEQ multiplex PCR, while TCRdb's copy carries only in-frame clones and drops some. The sample lists about 9,500 clones, roughly 70% occurring once. As for this clone: Its specificity is not known.

This CDR3 spans 13 amino acids. Per the germline V gene, CDR1 is SEHNR and CDR2 is FQNEAQ (reference sequence). V lost 5 bases and J lost 3, with 10 bases in between. The gene calls are TRBV7-9 and TRBJ2-5; TRBD1 is a possible D gene (6 bases). This receptor was obtained from a person aged 50-59 years with breast cancer. Sequenced: breast tumor tissue. CDR3 in amino acids: CASSPDRKETQYF. The CDR3 DNA reads TGTGCCAGCAGCCCGGACAGAAAAGAGACCCAGTACTTC.